This section outlines one T cell receptor beta chain sequence together with its context. Its antigen is still unknown. TCRdb ran MiXCR on the 5' RACE reads and lists one entry per CDR3 protein. The data show approximately 350,000 distinct CDR3 sequences, under 30% seen once. The data stem from a study of T-cell memory formation after mild COVID-19. Study-wide results and limits: Memory from before infection featured some responding clones, which suggests cross-reactive memory joined.

This CDR3 is built from 14 residues. The ends were cut back, 6 bases at V and 9 bases at J, with 19 bases in the middle. Germline V lookup: CDR1 MNHEY, CDR2 SMNVEV (reference sequence). This clonotype was obtained from an adult woman who had mild COVID-19 (a few samples of this study predate the infection). Cell type and time point are not known. The sample taken for sequencing was PBMCs or a T cell subset sorted from them (not recorded which). This sequence joins TRBV27 and TRBJ2-3, with D possibly TRBD1 on 6 matching bases. CDR3 amino acids: CASRTGQIVGTQYF. CDR3 in DNA: TGTGCCAGCAGGACAGGACAGATTGTCGGGACGCAGTATTTT.